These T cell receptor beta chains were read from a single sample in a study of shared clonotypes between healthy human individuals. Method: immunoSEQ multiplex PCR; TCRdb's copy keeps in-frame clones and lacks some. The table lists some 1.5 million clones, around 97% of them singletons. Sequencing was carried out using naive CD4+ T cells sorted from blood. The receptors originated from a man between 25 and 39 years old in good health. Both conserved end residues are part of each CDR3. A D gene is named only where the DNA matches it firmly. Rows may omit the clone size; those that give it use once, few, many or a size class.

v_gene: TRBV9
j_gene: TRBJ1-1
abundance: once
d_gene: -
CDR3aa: CASSVEWGGTEAFF
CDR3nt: TGTGCCAGCAGCGTAGAGTGGGGAGGCACTGAAGCTTTCTTT

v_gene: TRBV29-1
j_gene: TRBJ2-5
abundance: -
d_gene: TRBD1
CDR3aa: CSVDGMRGGGETQYF
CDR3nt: TGCAGCGTTGACGGAATGAGAGGGGGCGGGGAGACCCAGTACTTC

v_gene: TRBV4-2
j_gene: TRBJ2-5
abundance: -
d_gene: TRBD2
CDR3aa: CASSQFSGTLQETQYF
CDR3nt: TGTGCCAGCAGCCAATTTAGCGGGACGCTCCAAGAGACCCAGTACTTC

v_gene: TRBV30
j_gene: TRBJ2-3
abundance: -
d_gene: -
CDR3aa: CAWSLSRRRDTQYF
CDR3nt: TGTGCCTGGAGTTTGTCCAGGCGCAGAGATACGCAGTATTTT

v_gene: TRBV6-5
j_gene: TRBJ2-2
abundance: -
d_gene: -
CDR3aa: CASSFSTGELFF
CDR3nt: TGTGCCAGCAGTTTTTCCACCGGGGAGCTGTTTTTT

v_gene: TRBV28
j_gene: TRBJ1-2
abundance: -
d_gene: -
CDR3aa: CASSLSGEGYTF
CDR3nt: TGTGCCAGCAGTTTATCGGGGGAGGGCTACACCTTC

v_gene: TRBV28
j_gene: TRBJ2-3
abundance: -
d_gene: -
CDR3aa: CASRIQGPTRLGTQYF
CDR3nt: TGTGCCAGCAGGATCCAGGGGCCCACTAGACTGGGTACGCAGTATTTT

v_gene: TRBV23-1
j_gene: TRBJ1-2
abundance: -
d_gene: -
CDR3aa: CASTRAGDTF
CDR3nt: TGCGCCAGCACCCGGGCAGGCGACACCTTC

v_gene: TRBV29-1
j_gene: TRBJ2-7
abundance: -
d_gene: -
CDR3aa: CSVVPTGSAGSYEQYF
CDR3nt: TGCAGCGTTGTTCCAACGGGGTCCGCGGGCTCTTACGAGCAGTACTTC

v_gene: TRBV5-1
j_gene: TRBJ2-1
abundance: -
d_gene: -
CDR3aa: CASSPGLAYNEQFF
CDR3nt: TGCGCCAGCAGCCCCGGACTCGCCTACAATGAGCAGTTCTTC

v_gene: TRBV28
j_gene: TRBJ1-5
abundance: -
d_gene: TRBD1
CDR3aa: CASSLWGGQGANQPQHF
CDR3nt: TGTGCCAGCAGTTTATGGGGGGGACAGGGGGCGAATCAGCCCCAGCATTTT

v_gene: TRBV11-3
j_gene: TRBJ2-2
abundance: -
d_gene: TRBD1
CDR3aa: CASSQGDRRYTGELFF
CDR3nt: TGTGCCAGCAGCCAGGGGGACAGGCGCTACACCGGGGAGCTGTTTTTT

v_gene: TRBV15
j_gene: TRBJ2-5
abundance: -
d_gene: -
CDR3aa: CATSSRSWGQETQYF
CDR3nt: TGTGCCACCAGCAGCCGGAGTTGGGGGCAAGAGACCCAGTACTTC

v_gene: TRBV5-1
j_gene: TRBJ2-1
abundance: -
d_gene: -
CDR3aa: CASSSTVSGTYNEQFF
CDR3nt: TGCGCCAGCAGCTCTACCGTCAGCGGAACCTACAATGAGCAGTTCTTC

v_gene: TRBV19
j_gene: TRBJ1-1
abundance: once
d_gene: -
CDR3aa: CASSIDNWGHRMNTEAFF
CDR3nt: TGTGCCAGTAGTATTGATAATTGGGGACATCGGATGAACACTGAAGCTTTCTTT

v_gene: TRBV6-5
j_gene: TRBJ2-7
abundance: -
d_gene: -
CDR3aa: CASRRTVTSSYEQYF
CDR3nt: TGTGCCAGCAGACGGACAGTGACTAGCTCCTACGAGCAGTACTTC

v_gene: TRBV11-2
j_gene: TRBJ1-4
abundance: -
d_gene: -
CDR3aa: CASSSEGEKLFF
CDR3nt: TGTGCCAGCAGCTCAGAGGGGGAAAAACTGTTTTTT

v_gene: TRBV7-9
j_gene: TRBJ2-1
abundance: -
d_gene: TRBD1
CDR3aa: CASSSGQGSSYNEQFF
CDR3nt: TGTGCCAGCAGTTCTGGACAGGGGAGCTCCTACAATGAGCAGTTCTTC

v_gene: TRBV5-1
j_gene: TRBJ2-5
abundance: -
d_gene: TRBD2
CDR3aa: CASRTSGSQETQYF
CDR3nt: TGCGCCAGCCGGACTAGCGGGAGCCAAGAGACCCAGTACTTC

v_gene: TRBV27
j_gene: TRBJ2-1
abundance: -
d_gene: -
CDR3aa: CASRRGYYNEQFF
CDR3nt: TGTGCCAGCAGGCGGGGATACTACAATGAGCAGTTCTTC

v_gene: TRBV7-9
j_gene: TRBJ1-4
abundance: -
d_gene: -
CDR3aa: CASSFYGGRGTNEKLFF
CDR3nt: TGTGCCAGCAGCTTTTACGGGGGGCGCGGCACTAATGAAAAACTGTTTTTT

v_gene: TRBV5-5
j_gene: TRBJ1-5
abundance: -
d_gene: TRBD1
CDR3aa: CASSPGQGEYQPQHF
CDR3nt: TGTGCCAGCAGCCCGGGACAGGGGGAGTATCAGCCCCAGCATTTT

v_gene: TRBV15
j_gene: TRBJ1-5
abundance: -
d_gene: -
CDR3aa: CATSKDPGPATTFQPQHF
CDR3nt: TGTGCCACCAGCAAAGACCCCGGGCCCGCTACTACCTTTCAGCCCCAGCATTTT

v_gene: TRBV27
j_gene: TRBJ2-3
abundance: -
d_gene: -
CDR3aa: CASSLGGGGPFTKYTQYF
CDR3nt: TGTGCCAGCAGTTTAGGCGGCGGGGGCCCCTTCACAAAATATACGCAGTATTTT

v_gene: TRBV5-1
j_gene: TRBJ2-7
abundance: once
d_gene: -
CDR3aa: CASSSQYEQYF
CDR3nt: TGCGCCAGCAGCTCGCAGTACGAGCAGTACTTC

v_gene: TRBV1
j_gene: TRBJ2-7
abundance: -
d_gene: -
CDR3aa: CTSSQEGTQSYEQYF
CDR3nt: TGCACCAGCAGCCAAGAGGGGACCCAATCCTACGAGCAGTACTTC

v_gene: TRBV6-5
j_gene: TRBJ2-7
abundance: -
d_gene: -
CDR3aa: CASSYSRLAAYEQYF
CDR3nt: TGTGCCAGCAGTTACTCTCGGTTAGCAGCGTACGAGCAGTACTTC

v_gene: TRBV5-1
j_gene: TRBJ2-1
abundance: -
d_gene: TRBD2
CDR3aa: CASSLVLGGRAHNEQFF
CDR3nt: TGCGCCAGCAGCTTGGTTTTAGGCGGGAGGGCCCATAATGAGCAGTTCTTC

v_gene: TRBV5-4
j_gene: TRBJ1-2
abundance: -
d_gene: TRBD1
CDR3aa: CASSWDFGTEGYTF
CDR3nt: TGTGCCAGCAGCTGGGACTTCGGGACAGAAGGCTACACCTTC

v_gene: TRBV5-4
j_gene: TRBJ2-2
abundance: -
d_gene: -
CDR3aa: CASSPPGPGELFF
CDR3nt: TGTGCCAGCAGCCCGCCTGGTCCCGGGGAGCTGTTTTTT

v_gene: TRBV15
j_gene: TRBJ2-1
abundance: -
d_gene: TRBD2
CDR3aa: CATSRDRPGATSGPYNEQFF
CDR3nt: TGTGCCACCAGCAGAGATCGTCCAGGGGCCACTAGCGGACCCTACAATGAGCAGTTCTTC

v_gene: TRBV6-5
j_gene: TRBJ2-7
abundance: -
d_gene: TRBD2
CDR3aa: CASRRTSGHEQYF
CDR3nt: TGTGCCAGCCGCCGGACTAGCGGGCACGAGCAGTACTTC

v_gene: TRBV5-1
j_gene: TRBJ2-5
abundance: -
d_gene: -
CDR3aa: CASSLRGTPQETQYF
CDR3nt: TGCGCCAGCAGCTTGCGTGGGACCCCCCAAGAGACCCAGTACTTC

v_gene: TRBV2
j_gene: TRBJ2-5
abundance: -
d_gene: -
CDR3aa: CASRREETQYF
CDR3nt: TGTGCCAGCAGACGGGAGGAGACCCAGTACTTC

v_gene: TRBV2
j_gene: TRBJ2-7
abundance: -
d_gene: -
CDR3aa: CASKSVNPYEQYF
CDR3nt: TGTGCCAGCAAATCCGTGAATCCCTACGAGCAGTACTTC

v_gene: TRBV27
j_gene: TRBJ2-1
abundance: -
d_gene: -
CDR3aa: CASSFPTGVGVNEQFF
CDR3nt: TGTGCCAGCAGTTTCCCGACGGGTGTAGGCGTCAATGAGCAGTTCTTC

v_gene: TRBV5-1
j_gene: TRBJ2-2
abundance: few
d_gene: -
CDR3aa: CASSLVGAGELFF
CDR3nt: TGCGCCAGCAGCTTGGTAGGGGCCGGGGAGCTGTTTTTT

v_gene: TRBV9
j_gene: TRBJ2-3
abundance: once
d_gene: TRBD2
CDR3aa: CASSVGAGEGTDTQYF
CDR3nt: TGTGCCAGCAGCGTAGGAGCGGGAGAGGGAACAGATACGCAGTATTTT

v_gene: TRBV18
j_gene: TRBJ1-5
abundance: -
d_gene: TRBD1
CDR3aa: CASSPLPGQSNQPQHF
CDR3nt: TGTGCCAGCTCACCACTACCGGGACAGAGCAATCAGCCCCAGCATTTT

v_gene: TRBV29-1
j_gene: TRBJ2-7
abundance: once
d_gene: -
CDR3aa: CSVTKGRISYEQYF
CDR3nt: TGCAGCGTGACGAAGGGAAGGATAAGCTACGAGCAGTACTTC

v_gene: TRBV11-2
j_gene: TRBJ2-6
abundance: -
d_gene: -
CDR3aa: CASSLGALRRANVLTF
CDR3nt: TGTGCCAGCAGCTTAGGTGCTCTCCGGCGTGCCAACGTCCTGACTTTC

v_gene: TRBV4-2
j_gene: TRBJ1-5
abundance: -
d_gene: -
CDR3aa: CASGGNQPQHF
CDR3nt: TGTGCCAGCGGGGGCAATCAGCCCCAGCATTTT

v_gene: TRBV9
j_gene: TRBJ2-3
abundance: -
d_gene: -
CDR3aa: CASSWRGDLTDTQYF
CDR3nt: TGTGCCAGCAGCTGGAGGGGGGACCTCACAGATACGCAGTATTTT

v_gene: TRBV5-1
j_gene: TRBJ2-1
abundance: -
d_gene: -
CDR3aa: CASSSAGRYNEQFF
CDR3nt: TGCGCCAGCAGCTCGGCGGGAAGATACAATGAGCAGTTCTTC

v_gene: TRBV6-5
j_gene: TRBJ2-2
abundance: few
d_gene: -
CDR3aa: CASSPGGGELFF
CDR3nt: TGTGCCAGCAGCCCCGGTGGCGGGGAGCTGTTTTTT

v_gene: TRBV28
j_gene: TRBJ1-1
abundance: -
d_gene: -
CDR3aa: CASTSFGRVEAFF
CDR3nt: TGTGCCAGCACCAGTTTCGGGCGGGTTGAAGCTTTCTTT

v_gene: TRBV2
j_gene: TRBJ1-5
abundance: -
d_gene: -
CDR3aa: CASSELSENQPQHF
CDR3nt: TGTGCCAGCAGTGAATTATCCGAGAATCAGCCCCAGCATTTT

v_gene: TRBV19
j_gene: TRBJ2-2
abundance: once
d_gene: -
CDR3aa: CASSSAAGHTGELFF
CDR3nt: TGTGCCAGTAGCTCAGCGGCCGGGCACACCGGGGAGCTGTTTTTT